These T cell receptor beta chains were read from a single sample in a study of blood T cell repertoires in COVID-19. Sequenced by immunoSEQ multiplex PCR; TCRdb stores in-frame clones only, minus some. Of 250,000 to 300,000 clones listed, 85% to 90% are singletons. Sequenced: peripheral blood. All receptors come from a woman aged 40-49 years who had recovered from COVID-19. Each CDR3 is given with its conserved first and last residue. Each record gives: V gene, clone size, CDR3 length, D gene, J gene, CDR3 DNA, CDR3 protein. A D gene is named only where the DNA matches it firmly. Rows give clone size only sometimes, using once, few, many, or a class for an expanded clone.

>TRBV3-1/TRBV3-2|once|15|TRBD2|TRBJ2-7
TGTGCCAGCAGCCCTTGGACTAGTAGGGTCAACGAGCAGTACTTC
CASSPWTSRVNEQYF
>TRBV4-1|-|18|TRBD2|TRBJ2-2
TGCGCCAGCAGCCCACGACTAGCGGGGGCCCCGAACACCGGGGAGCTGTTTTTT
CASSPRLAGAPNTGELFF
>TRBV27|-|13|-|TRBJ1-2
TGTGCCAGCAGTTCCGACAGCCTCTTTGGCTACACCTTC
CASSSDSLFGYTF
>TRBV9|-|13|-|TRBJ2-3
TGTGCCAGCAGCGGCAGGGGTCTGCGTGGGCAGTATTTT
CASSGRGLRGQYF
>TRBV28|-|14|TRBD1|TRBJ1-3
TGTGCCAGCAGACCGACAGGGACTGGAAACACCATATATTTT
CASRPTGTGNTIYF
>TRBV7-3|-|15|-|TRBJ2-7
TGTGCCAGCAGCTTAAATGGGGGGGCCCTTTACGAGCAGTACTTC
CASSLNGGALYEQYF
>TRBV10-3|-|15|TRBD2|TRBJ2-3
TGTGCCATCAGTGTTGGCGGGGGGCCCACAGATACGCAGTATTTT
CAISVGGGPTDTQYF
>TRBV11-3|-|14|-|TRBJ2-1
TGTGCCAGCAGCTTCTACTATCCTTTCGGGGAGCAGTTCTTC
CASSFYYPFGEQFF
>TRBV7-9|once|16|TRBD2|TRBJ2-1
TGTGCCAGCAGCAGGACTAGCGGAGCCAGCTACAATGAGCAGTTCTTC
CASSRTSGASYNEQFF
>TRBV6-6|few|12|TRBD1|TRBJ1-5
TGTGTCTCGGGACAGGGGGTTCAGCCCCAGCATTTT
CVSGQGVQPQHF
>TRBV6-6|-|17|TRBD1|TRBJ2-1
TGTGCCAGCAGTCCGCACCCCGGGACAGGGGGATACAATGAGCAGTTCTTC
CASSPHPGTGGYNEQFF
>TRBV19|-|15|TRBD2|TRBJ2-1
TGTGCCAGTAGTAAACTAGCGGGGGGCTACAATGAGCAGTTCTTC
CASSKLAGGYNEQFF
>TRBV29-1|-|12|-|TRBJ2-7
TGCAGCGTCTCCCGGGACATAAATGTGCAGTACTTC
CSVSRDINVQYF
>TRBV9|once|16|-|TRBJ1-6
TGTGCCAGCAGCGTAGCTACAGGGTTTGCCGATTCACCCCTCCACTTT
CASSVATGFADSPLHF
>TRBV28|once|16|TRBD2|TRBJ2-1
TGTGCCAGCAGTTCCCCTAGCGGGGGGGTCTACAATGAGCAGTTCTTC
CASSSPSGGVYNEQFF